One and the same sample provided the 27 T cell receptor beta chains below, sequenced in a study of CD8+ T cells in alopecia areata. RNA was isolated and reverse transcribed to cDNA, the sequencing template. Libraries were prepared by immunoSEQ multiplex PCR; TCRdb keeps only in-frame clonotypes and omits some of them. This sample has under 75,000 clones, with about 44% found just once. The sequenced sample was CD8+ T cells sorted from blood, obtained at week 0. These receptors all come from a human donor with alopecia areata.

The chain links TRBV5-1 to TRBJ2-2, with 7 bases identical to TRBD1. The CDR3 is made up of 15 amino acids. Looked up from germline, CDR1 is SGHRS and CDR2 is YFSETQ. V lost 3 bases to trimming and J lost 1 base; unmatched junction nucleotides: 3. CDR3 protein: CASSSGTVNTGELFF. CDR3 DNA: TGCGCCAGCAGCTCCGGGACAGTGAACACCGGGGAGCTGTTTTTT.

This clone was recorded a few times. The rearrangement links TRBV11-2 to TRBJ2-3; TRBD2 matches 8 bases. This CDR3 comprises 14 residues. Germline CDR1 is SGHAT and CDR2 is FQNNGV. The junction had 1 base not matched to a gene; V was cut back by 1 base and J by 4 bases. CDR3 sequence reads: CASSLVAGPDTQYF. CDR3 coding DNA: TGTGCCAGCAGCTTAGTAGCGGGACCAGATACGCAGTATTTT.

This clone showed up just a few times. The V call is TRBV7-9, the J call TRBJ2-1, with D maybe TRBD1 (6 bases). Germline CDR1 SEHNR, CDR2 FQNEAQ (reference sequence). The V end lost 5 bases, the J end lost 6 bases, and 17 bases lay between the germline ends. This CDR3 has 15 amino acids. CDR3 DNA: TGTGCCAGCAGCGCTCACCGGGACACGAGCAATGAGCAGTTCTTC. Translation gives CASSAHRDTSNEQFF. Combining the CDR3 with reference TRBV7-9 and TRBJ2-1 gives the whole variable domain DTGVSQNPRHKITKRGQNVTFRCDPISEHNRLYWYRQTLGQGPEFLTYFQNEAQLEKSRLLSDRFSAERPKGSFSTLEIQRTEQGDSAMYLCASSAHRDTSNEQFFGPGTRLTVL.

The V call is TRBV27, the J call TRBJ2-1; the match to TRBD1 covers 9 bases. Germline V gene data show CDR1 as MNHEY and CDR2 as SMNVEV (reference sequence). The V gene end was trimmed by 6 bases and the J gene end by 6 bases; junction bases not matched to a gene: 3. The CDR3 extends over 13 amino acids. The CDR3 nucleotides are TGTGCCAGCAGACTACAGGGGGCCAATGAGCAGTTCTTC. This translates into CASRLQGANEQFF.

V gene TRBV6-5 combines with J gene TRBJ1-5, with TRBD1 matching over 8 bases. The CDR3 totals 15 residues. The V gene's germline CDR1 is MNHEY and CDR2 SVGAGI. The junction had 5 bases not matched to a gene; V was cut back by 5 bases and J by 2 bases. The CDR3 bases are TGTGCCAGCAGTCAGGGGGCTCCTGGCAATCAGCCCCAGCATTTT. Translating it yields CASSQGAPGNQPQHF.

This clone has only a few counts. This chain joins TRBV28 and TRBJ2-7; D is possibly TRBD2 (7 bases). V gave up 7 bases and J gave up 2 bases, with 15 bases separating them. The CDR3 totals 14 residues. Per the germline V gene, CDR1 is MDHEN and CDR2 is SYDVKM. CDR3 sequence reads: CASNIKGGPYEQYF. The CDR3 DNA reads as TGTGCCAGCAACATAAAGGGGGGGCCCTACGAGCAGTACTTC.

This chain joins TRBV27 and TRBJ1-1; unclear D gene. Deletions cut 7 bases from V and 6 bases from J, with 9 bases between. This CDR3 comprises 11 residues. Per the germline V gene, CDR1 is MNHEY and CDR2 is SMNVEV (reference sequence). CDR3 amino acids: CASTFGAEAFF. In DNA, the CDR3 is TGTGCCAGCACCTTCGGCGCTGAAGCTTTCTTT.

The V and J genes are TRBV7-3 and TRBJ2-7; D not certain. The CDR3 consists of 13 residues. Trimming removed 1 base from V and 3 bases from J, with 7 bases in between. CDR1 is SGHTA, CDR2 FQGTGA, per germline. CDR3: CASSLNPNYEQYF. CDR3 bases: TGTGCCAGCAGCTTAAATCCGAACTACGAGCAGTACTTC.

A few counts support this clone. The CDR3 protein is CASAPGLAVHGQETQYF. CDR3 nucleotides: TGTGCCAGCGCCCCGGGCCTAGCGGTACACGGACAAGAGACCCAGTACTTC. This sequence joins TRBV7-9 and TRBJ2-5; 7 nucleotides line up with TRBD2. Per germline, CDR1 SEHNR and CDR2 FQNEAQ (reference sequence). Germline trimming cut 8 bases from V and 2 bases from J; bases unmatched to any gene: 17. The CDR3 covers 17 residues.

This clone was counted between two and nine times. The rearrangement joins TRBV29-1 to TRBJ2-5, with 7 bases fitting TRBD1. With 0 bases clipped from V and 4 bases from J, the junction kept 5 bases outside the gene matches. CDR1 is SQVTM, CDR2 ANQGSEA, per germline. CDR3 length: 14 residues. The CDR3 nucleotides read TGCAGCGTTGAAGACAGACAGGGCATAGAGACCCAGTACTTC. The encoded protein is CSVEDRQGIETQYF.

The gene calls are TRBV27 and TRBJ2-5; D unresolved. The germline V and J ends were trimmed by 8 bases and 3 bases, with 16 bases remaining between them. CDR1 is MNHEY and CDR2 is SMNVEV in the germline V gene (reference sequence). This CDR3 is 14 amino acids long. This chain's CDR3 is CASGTGRIKETQYF. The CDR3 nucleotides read TGTGCCAGCGGAACGGGTCGAATCAAAGAGACCCAGTACTTC.

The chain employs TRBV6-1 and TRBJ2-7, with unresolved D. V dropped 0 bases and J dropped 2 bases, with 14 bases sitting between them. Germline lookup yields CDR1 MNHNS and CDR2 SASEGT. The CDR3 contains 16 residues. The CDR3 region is CASSEALVGRTYEQYF. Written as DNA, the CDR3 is TGTGCCAGCAGTGAAGCGTTGGTAGGCAGAACCTACGAGCAGTACTTC.

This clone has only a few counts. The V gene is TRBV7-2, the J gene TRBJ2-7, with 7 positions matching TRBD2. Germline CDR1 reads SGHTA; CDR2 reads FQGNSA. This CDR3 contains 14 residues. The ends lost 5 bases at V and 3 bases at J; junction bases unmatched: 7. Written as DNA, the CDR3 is TGTGCCAGCAGCAGCGGGACTGGACTCTACGAGCAGTACTTC. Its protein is CASSSGTGLYEQYF.

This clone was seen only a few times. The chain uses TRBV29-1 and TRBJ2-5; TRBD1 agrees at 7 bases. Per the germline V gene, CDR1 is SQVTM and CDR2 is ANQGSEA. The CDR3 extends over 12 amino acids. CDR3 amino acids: CSGQKGQETQYF. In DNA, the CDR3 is TGCTCGGGACAGAAGGGGCAAGAGACCCAGTACTTC.

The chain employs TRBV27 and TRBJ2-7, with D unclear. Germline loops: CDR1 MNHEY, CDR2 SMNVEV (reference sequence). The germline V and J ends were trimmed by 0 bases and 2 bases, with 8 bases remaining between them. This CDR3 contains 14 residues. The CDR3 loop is CASSLSRSTYEQYF. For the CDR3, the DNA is TGTGCCAGCAGTTTATCGCGTTCAACCTACGAGCAGTACTTC.

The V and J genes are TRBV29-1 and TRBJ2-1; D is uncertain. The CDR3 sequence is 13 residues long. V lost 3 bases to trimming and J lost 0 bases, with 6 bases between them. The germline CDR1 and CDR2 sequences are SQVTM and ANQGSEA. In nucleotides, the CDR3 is TGCAGCGTTGATACGAGCTCCTACAATGAGCAGTTCTTC. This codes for CSVDTSSYNEQFF.

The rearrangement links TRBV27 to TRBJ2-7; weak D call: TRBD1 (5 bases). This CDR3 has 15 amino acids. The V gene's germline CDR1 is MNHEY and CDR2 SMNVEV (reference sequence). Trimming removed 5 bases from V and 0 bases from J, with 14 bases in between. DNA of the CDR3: TGTGCCAGCAGTCTAAGACAGCCCAGCTCCTACGAGCAGTACTTC. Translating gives CASSLRQPSSYEQYF.

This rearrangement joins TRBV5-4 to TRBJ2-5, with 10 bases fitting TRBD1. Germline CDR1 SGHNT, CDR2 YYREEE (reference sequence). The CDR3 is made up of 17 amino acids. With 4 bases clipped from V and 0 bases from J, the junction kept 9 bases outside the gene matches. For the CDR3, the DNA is TGTGCCAGCAGCGGAGAGGGGGACAGGGGATACCAAGAGACCCAGTACTTC. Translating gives CASSGEGDRGYQETQYF. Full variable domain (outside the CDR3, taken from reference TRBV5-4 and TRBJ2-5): ETGVTQSPTHLIKTRGQQVTLRCSSQSGHNTVSWYQQALGQGPQFIFQYYREEENGRGNFPPRFSGLQFPNYSSELNVNALELDDSALYLCASSGEGDRGYQETQYFGPGTRLLVL.

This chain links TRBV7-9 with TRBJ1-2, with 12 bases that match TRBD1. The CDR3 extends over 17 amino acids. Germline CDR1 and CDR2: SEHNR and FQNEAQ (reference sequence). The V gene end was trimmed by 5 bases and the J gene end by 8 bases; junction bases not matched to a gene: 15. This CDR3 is CASSPHVGGQGAYGYTF. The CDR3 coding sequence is TGTGCCAGCAGCCCCCATGTTGGGGGACAGGGGGCTTACGGCTACACCTTC. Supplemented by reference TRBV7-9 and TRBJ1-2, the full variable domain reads DTGVSQNPRHKITKRGQNVTFRCDPISEHNRLYWYRQTLGQGPEFLTYFQNEAQLEKSRLLSDRFSAERPKGSFSTLEIQRTEQGDSAMYLCASSPHVGGQGAYGYTFGSGTRLTVV.

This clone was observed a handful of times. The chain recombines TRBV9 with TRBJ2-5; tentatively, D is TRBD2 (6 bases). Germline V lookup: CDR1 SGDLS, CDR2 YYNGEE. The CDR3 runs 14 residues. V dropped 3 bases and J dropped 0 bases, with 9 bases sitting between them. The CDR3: CASSGPGDQETQYF. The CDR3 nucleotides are TGTGCCAGCAGCGGACCGGGGGACCAAGAGACCCAGTACTTC. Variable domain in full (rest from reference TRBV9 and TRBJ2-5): DSGVTQTPKHLITATGQRVTLRCSPRSGDLSVYWYQQSLDQGLQFLIQYYNGEERAKGNILERFSAQQFPDLHSELNLSSLELGDSALYFCASSGPGDQETQYFGPGTRLLVL.

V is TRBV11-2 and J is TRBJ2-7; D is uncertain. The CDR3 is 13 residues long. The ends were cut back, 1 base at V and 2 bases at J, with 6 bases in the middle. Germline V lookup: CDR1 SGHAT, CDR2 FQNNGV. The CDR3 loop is CASSLGLTYEQYF. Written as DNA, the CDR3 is TGTGCCAGCAGCTTAGGTCTAACCTACGAGCAGTACTTC.

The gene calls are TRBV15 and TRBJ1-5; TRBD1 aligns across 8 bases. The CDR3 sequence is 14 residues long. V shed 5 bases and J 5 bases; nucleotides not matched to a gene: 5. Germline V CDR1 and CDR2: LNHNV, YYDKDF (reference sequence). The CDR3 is CATSGQGDHQPQHF. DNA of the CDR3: TGTGCCACCAGCGGACAGGGTGATCATCAGCCCCAGCATTTT.

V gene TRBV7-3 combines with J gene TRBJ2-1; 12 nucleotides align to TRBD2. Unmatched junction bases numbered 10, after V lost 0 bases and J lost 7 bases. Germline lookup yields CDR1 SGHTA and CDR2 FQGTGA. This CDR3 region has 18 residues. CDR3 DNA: TGTGCCAGCAGCTTAACCCCCTCTAGCGGGAGGGCTCTTAATGAGCAGTTCTTC. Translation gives CASSLTPSSGRALNEQFF.

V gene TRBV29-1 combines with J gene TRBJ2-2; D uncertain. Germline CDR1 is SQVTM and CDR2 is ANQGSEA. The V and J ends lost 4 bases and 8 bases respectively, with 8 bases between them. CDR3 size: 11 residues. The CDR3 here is CSVVSLGELFF. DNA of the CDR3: TGCAGCGTTGTAAGTCTAGGGGAGCTGTTTTTT.

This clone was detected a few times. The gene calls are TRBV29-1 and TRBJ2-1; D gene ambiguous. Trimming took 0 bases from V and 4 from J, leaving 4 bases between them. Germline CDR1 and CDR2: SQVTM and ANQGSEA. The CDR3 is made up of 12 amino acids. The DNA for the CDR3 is TGCAGCGTTGAAGATAAGTACAATGAGCAGTTCTTC. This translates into CSVEDKYNEQFF.

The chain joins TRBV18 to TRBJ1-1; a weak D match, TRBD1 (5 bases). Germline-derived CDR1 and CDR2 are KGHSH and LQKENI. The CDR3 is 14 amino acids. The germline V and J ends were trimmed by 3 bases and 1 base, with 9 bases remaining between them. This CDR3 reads CASSPGRQNTEAFF. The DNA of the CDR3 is TGTGCCAGCTCACCGGGACGGCAGAACACTGAAGCTTTCTTT.

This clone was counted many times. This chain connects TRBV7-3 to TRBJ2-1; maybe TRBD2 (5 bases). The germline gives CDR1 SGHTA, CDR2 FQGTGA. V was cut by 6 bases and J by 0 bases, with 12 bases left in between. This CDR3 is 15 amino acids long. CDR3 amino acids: CASSPDWSSYNEQFF. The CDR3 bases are TGTGCCAGCAGTCCGGACTGGAGCTCCTACAATGAGCAGTTCTTC.